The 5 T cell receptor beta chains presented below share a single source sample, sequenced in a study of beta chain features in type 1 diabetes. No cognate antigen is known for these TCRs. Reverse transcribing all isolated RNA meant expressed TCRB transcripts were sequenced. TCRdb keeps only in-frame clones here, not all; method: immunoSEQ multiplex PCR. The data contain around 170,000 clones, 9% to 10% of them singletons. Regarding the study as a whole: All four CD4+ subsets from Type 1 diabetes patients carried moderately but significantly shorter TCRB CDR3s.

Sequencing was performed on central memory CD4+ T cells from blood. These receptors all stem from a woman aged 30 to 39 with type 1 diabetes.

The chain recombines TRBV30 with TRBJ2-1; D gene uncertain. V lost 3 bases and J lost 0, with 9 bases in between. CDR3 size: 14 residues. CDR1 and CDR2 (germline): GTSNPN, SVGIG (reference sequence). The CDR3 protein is CAWRRRGSYNEQFF. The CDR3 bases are TGTGCCTGGAGGCGAAGAGGCTCCTACAATGAGCAGTTCTTC. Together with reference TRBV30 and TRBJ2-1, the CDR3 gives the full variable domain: SQTIHQWPATLVQPVGSPLSLECTVEGTSNPNLYWYRQAAGRGLQLLFYSVGIGQISSEVPQNLSASRPQDRQFILSSKKLLLSDSGFYLCAWRRRGSYNEQFFGPGTRLTVL.

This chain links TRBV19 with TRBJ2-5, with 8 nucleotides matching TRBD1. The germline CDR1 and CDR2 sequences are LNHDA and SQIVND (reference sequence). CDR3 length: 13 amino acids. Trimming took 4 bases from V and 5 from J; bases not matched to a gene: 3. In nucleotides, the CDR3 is TGTGCCAGTAGTAGAGGACAGGGCGAGACCCAGTACTTC. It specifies CASSRGQGETQYF.

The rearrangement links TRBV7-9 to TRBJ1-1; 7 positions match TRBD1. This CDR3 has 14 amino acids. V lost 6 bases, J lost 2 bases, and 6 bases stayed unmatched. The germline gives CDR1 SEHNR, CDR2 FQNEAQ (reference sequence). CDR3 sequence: CASREGQINTEAFF. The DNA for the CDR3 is TGTGCCAGCAGGGAGGGACAGATAAACACTGAAGCTTTCTTT.

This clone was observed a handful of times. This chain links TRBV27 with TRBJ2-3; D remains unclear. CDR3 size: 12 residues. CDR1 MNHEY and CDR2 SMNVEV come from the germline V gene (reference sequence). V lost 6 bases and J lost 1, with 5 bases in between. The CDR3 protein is CASSRGTDTQYF. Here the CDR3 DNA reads TGTGCCAGCAGCCGCGGCACAGATACGCAGTATTTT.

The CDR3 protein is CASSAEGLAGKQFF. The CDR3 DNA reads as TGTGCCAGCAGCGCAGAGGGACTAGCGGGCAAGCAGTTCTTC. The chain has TRBV7-3 and TRBJ2-1; the match to TRBD2 covers 12 bases. The CDR3 totals 14 residues. Germline V lookup: CDR1 SGHTA, CDR2 FQGTGA. Losses at the gene ends were 5 bases for V and 11 bases for J; bases not matched to a gene: 7. The full variable domain, in which reference TRBV7-3 and TRBJ2-1 provide the parts outside the CDR3, is GAGVSQTPSNKVTEKGKYVELRCDPISGHTALYWYRQSLGQGPEFLIYFQGTGAADDSGLPNDRFFAVRPEGSVSTLKIQRTERGDSAVYLCASSAEGLAGKQFFGPGTRLTVL.